This T cell receptor (beta chain) was identified in a study of T-cell memory formation after mild COVID-19 (dated by TCRdb to the early 2020s). As for the study more broadly: TCR sequence clusters from the two donors were found to be largely donor specific. T-cell clones expanding and contracting after mild COVID-19 in two donors were tracked by longitudinal TCRalpha and TCRbeta repertoire sequencing. The cohort comprised two young, previously healthy adult volunteers, one female and one male.

To note about this clonotype: The target of this receptor is not known. Nothing much larger sits one base from this clone, and base qualities are not available.

What the work shows at the level of the full study, not this receptor alone: Some responding clones were found in pre-infection memory, which suggests that pre-existing cross-reactive memory T cells took part in the SARS-CoV-2 response. SARS-CoV-2 specificity was not confirmed for the second-wave clones peaking on day 37. Contracting CD4+ clones were located mainly in the CM and EM memory subsets, whereas CD8+ clones were found to be enriched in EMRA. The study included only a couple of mild cases, and larger cohorts that include severe cases with pre-infection samples were judged to be necessary. Clones contracting from day 15 to 85 had balanced CD4/CD8 phenotypes, while a second wave expanding from day 15 to 37 was biased towards CD4+.

The sequencing machine was an Illumina NovaSeq 6000. TCRalpha and TCRbeta cDNA libraries were constructed by 5'RACE with constant-segment primers, with sample barcodes and unique molecular identifiers being introduced. RNA was extracted from every sample with Trizol reagent. The libraries were amplified in two PCR steps, and the second step added a second sample barcode and Illumina TruSeq adapters. Sequencing of libraries was performed on an Illumina NovaSeq with 2 x 150 bp paired-end reads. In the original analysis: Reads were demultiplexed and collapsed into UMI-guided consensus sequences with migec v1.2.7. With mixcr v2.1.11, UMI consensuses were aligned to TRA and TRB V and J templates and assembled into clonotypes. A clonotype was counted as expanded or contracted only when both edgeR and NoisET called the clonotype significant, with the noise models trained on biological replicates. For edgeR calls, the cutoffs were a false discovery rate-adjusted p below 0.01 and a log2 fold-change threshold of 1. PCA with hierarchical clustering of max-normalized trajectories of the 1000 most abundant clonotypes was used as exploratory dynamics analysis. Separately sequenced CD4+ and CD8+ repertoires were used to assign a CD4 or CD8 phenotype to each responding clone. In TCRdb, the public reads were trimmed at Q25 with fastp and aligned with MiXCR, with productive beta chains retained. Rows are combined by CDR3 protein, so each entry shows the most common genes and DNA. The V and J calls follow TCRdb's processing rather than the paper's. The table for this sample lists about 430,000 distinct CDR3 sequences; 18% of them were counted only once. The ten biggest clones cover under 25% of the sample.

Ficoll-Paque density gradient centrifugation was the method used to isolate PBMCs. Sequencing was performed on PBMCs or a T cell subset sorted from them (not recorded which). This receptor was obtained from a man younger than 30 who had mild COVID-19 (a few samples of this study predate the infection). The sample titles of this study are shuffled in the database, so cell type and time point are left out; the donor was told from shared clones.

The CDR3 protein: CASSFQGFYGYTF. The sequence in DNA is TGCGCCAGCAGCTTTCAGGGTTTCTATGGCTACACCTTC. The chain couples TRBV5-1 to TRBJ1-2; the D gene is possibly TRBD1, with 5 bases matching. The CDR3 holds 13 amino acids from the cysteine to the phenylalanine. Just CDR3 DNA is preserved here, 39 bases in frame from base 1. The germline V gene provides CDR1 SGHRS and CDR2 YFSETQ. V and J lose 2 bases and 4 bases, and a span of 9 bases separates them. Full variable domain (CDR3 extended with the reference TRBV5-1 and TRBJ1-2 proteins): KAGVTQTPRYLIKTRGQQVTLSCSPISGHRSVSWYQQTPGQGLQFLFEYFSETQRNKGNFPGRFSGRQFSNSRSEMNVSTLELGDSALYLCASSFQGFYGYTFGSGTRLTVV.